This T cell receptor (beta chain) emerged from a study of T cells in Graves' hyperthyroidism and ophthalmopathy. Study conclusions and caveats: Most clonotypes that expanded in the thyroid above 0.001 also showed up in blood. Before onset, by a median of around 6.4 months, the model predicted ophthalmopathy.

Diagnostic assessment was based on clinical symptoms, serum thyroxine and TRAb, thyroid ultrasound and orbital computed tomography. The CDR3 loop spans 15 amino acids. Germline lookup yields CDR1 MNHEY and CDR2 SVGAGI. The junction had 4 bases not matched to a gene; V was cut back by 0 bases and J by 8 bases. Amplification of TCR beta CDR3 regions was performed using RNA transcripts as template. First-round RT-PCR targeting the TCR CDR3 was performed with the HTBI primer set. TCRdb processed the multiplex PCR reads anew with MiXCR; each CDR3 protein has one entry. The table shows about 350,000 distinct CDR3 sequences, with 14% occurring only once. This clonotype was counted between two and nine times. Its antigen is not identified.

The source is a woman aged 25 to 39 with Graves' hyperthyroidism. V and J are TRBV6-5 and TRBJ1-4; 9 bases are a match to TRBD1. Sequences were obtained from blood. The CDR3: CASSYSHRGREKLFF. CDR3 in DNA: TGTGCCAGCAGTTACTCTCACAGGGGGCGGGAAAAACTGTTTTTT.